The clone carrying this T cell receptor beta chain came up a few times. CDR1 and CDR2 (germline): SEHNR, FQNEAQ (reference sequence). The CDR3 loop spans 15 amino acids. V trimming: 5 bases; J trimming: 7 bases; junction bases outside the gene matches: 8. Original data processing: Scientists estimated how many nucleated cells there were by amplifying reference gene primers. Generated by immunoSEQ multiplex PCR, the TCRdb table keeps only in-frame clones and is missing some. The V and J calls and clone size were taken over from that table, and D and trimming were inferred from the DNA. The table lists approximately 120,000 clones, about 77% of them singletons. The source of the sample is a study of blood T cell repertoires in COVID-19. Whole-study context: Whether acute or convalescent, the COVID-19 samples came from the United States, Italy and Spain. PBMCs, B-cell-depleted T cells, or T cells were the source of the cDNA or gDNA that made up the material.

This sequence was found in a human donor in a cohort sampled during active COVID-19. The chain couples TRBV7-9 to TRBJ1-4, with 9 bases identical to TRBD1. Sequenced input: peripheral blood. CDR3 amino acids: CASSVRRDRAEKLFF. The CDR3 DNA is TGTGCCAGCAGCGTCCGCCGGGACAGGGCTGAAAAACTGTTTTTT.